The 17 T cell receptor beta chains listed next were all sequenced from one sample in a study of T-cell reconstitution after alpha-beta-depleted transplantation in children. Preparing the TCRbeta library involved the use of unique molecular identifiers. TCRdb reprocessed the PCR reads with MiXCR, giving one entry per CDR3 protein. The data hold 170,000 or so distinct CDR3 sequences, with roughly 6.8% observed a single time. The input for sequencing was PBMCs from the stem cell graft donor, taken from the stem cell graft. The receptors shown here come from a human donor who donated a stem cell graft to a child with Wiskott-Aldrich syndrome.

This clonotype was observed at least ten times. The V call is TRBV5-1, the J call TRBJ2-7; 10 bases fit TRBD2. Losses at the gene ends were 4 bases for V and 3 bases for J; bases not matched to a gene: 7. Germline CDR1 is SGHRS and CDR2 is YFSETQ. The CDR3 is made up of 15 amino acids. The CDR3 loop is CASSPKRGGGYEQYF. The DNA of the CDR3 is TGCGCCAGCAGCCCGAAGCGGGGGGGCGGCTACGAGCAGTACTTC.

This clonotype was counted between two and nine times. V usage is TRBV7-9 and J usage is TRBJ1-6; 7 nucleotides line up with TRBD1. V trimming: 3 bases; J trimming: 9 bases; junction bases outside the gene matches: 5. There are 14 residues in the CDR3. Germline values: CDR1 SEHNR, CDR2 FQNEAQ (reference sequence). CDR3 DNA sequence: TGTGCCAGCAGCTTCACAGGGGAAGGTTCACCCCTCCACTTT. Its translation: CASSFTGEGSPLHF.

This clonotype came up many times. V usage is TRBV20-1 and J usage is TRBJ1-2; possible D gene TRBD1, 5 bases. Looked up from germline, CDR1 is DFQATT and CDR2 is SNEGSKA (reference sequence). CDR3 length: 13 amino acids. V was clipped by 3 bases and J by 4 bases, with 12 bases between them. The CDR3 DNA is TGCAGTGCTAGCACCCCGGGGGGCTATGGCTACACCTTC. It specifies CSASTPGGYGYTF.

This clonotype has a count of ten or more. This chain links TRBV5-1 with TRBJ2-7; D is ambiguous. Germline V gene sequence: CDR1 SGHRS, CDR2 YFSETQ. V lost 3 bases and J 6 bases, leaving 16 bases between the germline ends. The CDR3 is 14 residues long. The CDR3 reads CASSSNPWVREQYF. The CDR3 bases are TGCGCCAGCAGCTCGAACCCCTGGGTCCGCGAGCAGTACTTC.

In this sample, this clonotype turned up many times. V and J are TRBV6-5 and TRBJ2-7, with TRBD1 matching over 9 bases. The V gene end was trimmed by 0 bases and the J gene end by 6 bases; junction bases not matched to a gene: 6. Germline V CDR1 and CDR2: MNHEY, SVGAGI. This CDR3 spans 15 amino acids. In nucleotides, the CDR3 is TGTGCCAGCAGTTACTCGAGGACAGGGGAGGGCGAGCAGTACTTC. It translates to CASSYSRTGEGEQYF.

The rearrangement joins TRBV3-1 to TRBJ2-5, with TRBD1 identical over 10 bases. Trimming took 0 bases from V and 6 from J; bases not matched to a gene: 4. Germline-derived CDR1 and CDR2 are LGHDT and YNNKEL (reference sequence). The length of the CDR3 is 15 residues. CDR3 protein: CASSQDGQGVQTQYF. CDR3 nucleotide sequence: TGTGCCAGCAGCCAAGATGGACAGGGGGTCCAGACCCAGTACTTC.

This clonotype was counted ten times or more. The germline gene is not matched at one end of the junction; a read error may be the cause. The genes are TRBV12-3 or TRBV12-4 and TRBJ1-2; D is undetermined. This CDR3 region has 11 residues. The DNA of the CDR3 is TGCGCCAGCAGCTTGGGATATGGCTACACCTTC. Its translation: CASSLGYGYTF.

This clonotype showed up many times. One junction end disagrees with the germline gene, perhaps due to a read error. This CDR3 reads CASSSGQNTGELFF. For the CDR3, the DNA is TGTGCCAGCAGCTCGGGACAGAACACCGGGGAGCTGTTTTTT. This chain connects TRBV5-1 to TRBJ2-2; D is possibly TRBD1 (6 bases). In germline, CDR1 is SGHRS, CDR2 YFSETQ. The CDR3 consists of 14 residues.

The table lists this clonotype with many counts. The chain couples TRBV20-1 to TRBJ1-2; D is possibly TRBD1 (5 bases). V was cut by 6 bases and J by 5 bases, with 16 bases left in between. Looked up from germline, CDR1 is DFQATT and CDR2 is SNEGSKA (reference sequence). This CDR3 region has 13 residues. This CDR3 reads CSAITGTIYGYTF. The CDR3, as DNA: TGCAGTGCGATTACCGGGACGATTTATGGCTACACCTTC.

This clonotype has a count of ten or more. The rearrangement links TRBV12-5 to TRBJ1-2; 10 bases match TRBD1. CDR3 length: 17 residues. Looked up from germline, CDR1 is LGHNT and CDR2 is FRNRAP. V lost 6 bases and J lost 6; bases outside the gene matches: 16. The CDR3 region is CASGSLLRDRGLDGYTF. The CDR3 nucleotides are TGTGCTAGTGGATCCTTACTCCGGGACAGGGGTCTTGATGGCTACACCTTC. Full variable domain (outside the CDR3, taken from reference TRBV12-5 and TRBJ1-2): DARVTQTPRHKVTEMGQEVTMRCQPILGHNTVFWYRQTMMQGLELLAYFRNRAPLDDSGMPKDRFSAEMPDATLATLKIQPSEPRDSAVYFCASGSLLRDRGLDGYTFGSGTRLTVV.

This clonotype was detected ten times or more. This sequence joins TRBV20-1 and TRBJ1-4; D perhaps matches TRBD1 (5 bases). Trimming stripped 1 base from V and 8 bases from J, with 17 bases between. Germline-derived CDR1 and CDR2 are DFQATT and SNEGSKA (reference sequence). The CDR3 consists of 15 residues. The CDR3 region is CSARAPGREGEKLFF. The CDR3 region has the DNA TGCAGTGCTAGAGCTCCAGGGAGGGAAGGGGAAAAACTGTTTTTT.

At least ten counts were recorded for this clonotype. V is TRBV9 and J is TRBJ2-7; D may be TRBD1 (6 bases). The V end lost 0 bases, the J end lost 5 bases, and 15 bases lay between the germline ends. CDR1 and CDR2 from the germline V gene are SGDLS and YYNGEE. The CDR3 has 15 amino acids. CDR3 sequence: CASSVGGGSGNEQYF. Written as DNA, the CDR3 is TGTGCCAGCAGCGTAGGTGGGGGCTCTGGAAACGAGCAGTACTTC. The complete variable domain, with remaining parts taken from reference TRBV9 and TRBJ2-7, reads DSGVTQTPKHLITATGQRVTLRCSPRSGDLSVYWYQQSLDQGLQFLIQYYNGEERAKGNILERFSAQQFPDLHSELNLSSLELGDSALYFCASSVGGGSGNEQYFGPGTRLTVT.

In this sample, this clonotype turned up many times. The rearrangement joins TRBV9 to TRBJ2-7; 12 positions agree with TRBD1. With V trimmed by 2 bases and J by 6 bases, 12 bases remained unmatched. Germline V gene sequence: CDR1 SGDLS, CDR2 YYNGEE. The CDR3 has 17 residues. This CDR3 reads CASSVAGGTGGLSEQYF. CDR3 bases: TGTGCCAGCAGCGTCGCCGGAGGGACAGGGGGCTTATCCGAGCAGTACTTC.

The table lists this clonotype with many counts. This sequence joins TRBV20-1 and TRBJ2-7, with 9 bases matching TRBD1. The CDR3 length is 13 residues. After removal of 5 bases from V and 6 bases from J, the junction contained 8 bases not matched to a gene. Germline V gene data show CDR1 as DFQATT and CDR2 as SNEGSKA (reference sequence). CDR3 sequence (DNA): TGCAGTGCTCCCCCGGGACAGGGAGGCGAGCAGTACTTC. Its translation is CSAPPGQGGEQYF.

The chain recombines TRBV30 with TRBJ2-7; D tentatively reads TRBD1 or TRBD2 (5 bases each). The CDR3 sequence is 16 residues long. The V gene's germline CDR1 is GTSNPN and CDR2 SVGIG (reference sequence). V lost 0 bases, J lost 7 bases, and 22 bases lay in between. CDR3 in DNA: TGTGCCTGGAGTGTACAACCGGGACCCCTCTTTAAGGAGCAGTACTTC. Encoded protein: CAWSVQPGPLFKEQYF.

This clonotype was seen more than once but under ten times. J is TRBJ2-7 and V is TRBV4-3; D is possibly TRBD2 (6 bases). Germline CDR1 is LGHNA and CDR2 is YSLEER. The CDR3 runs 17 residues. The V and J ends lost 0 bases and 1 base respectively, with 16 bases between them. The CDR3 DNA follows: TGCGCCAGCAGCCAAGAAATCGTGGGACTCGATTCCTACGAGCAGTACTTC. Translated, it gives CASSQEIVGLDSYEQYF.

The V gene is TRBV6-1, the J gene TRBJ1-6; possibly TRBD1 for D (5 bases). Trimming stripped 4 bases from V and 5 bases from J, with 9 bases between. This CDR3 is built from 14 residues. CDR1 MNHNS and CDR2 SASEGT come from the germline V gene. The DNA of the CDR3 is TGTGCCAGCAGTGGACAGTTTGATAATTCACCCCTCCACTTT. Translating gives CASSGQFDNSPLHF.